A selection of T cell receptor beta chains follows, all from one sample in a study of tumor-infiltrating lymphocytes in glioblastoma multiforme. TCRdb recomputed calls from the multiplex PCR reads with MiXCR, one row per CDR3 protein. The sample yields 9,900 or so distinct CDR3 sequences, 67% seen once. The sequenced sample consisted of brain tumor tissue. These receptors were taken from a male donor with glioblastoma. Both conserved end residues are part of each CDR3. Each record gives: D gene, clone size, J gene, V gene, CDR3 DNA, CDR3 protein. The D gene is left open where the match is weak. Clone size is stated in some rows and not others, as once, few, many or a class when expanded.

d_gene: TRBD2; abundance: .; j_gene: TRBJ2-7; v_gene: TRBV10-3; CDR3nt: TGTGCCGTCACTAGCGGGAGGGCCGTCGACGAGCAGTACTTC; CDR3aa: CAVTSGRAVDEQYF
d_gene: .; abundance: large; j_gene: TRBJ2-5; v_gene: TRBV11-2; CDR3nt: TGTGCCAGCAGCTTCCAGGCAGGGCGGGAGACCCAGTACTTC; CDR3aa: CASSFQAGRETQYF
d_gene: .; abundance: .; j_gene: TRBJ2-1; v_gene: TRBV11-1; CDR3nt: TGTGCCAGCAGCTTAGGCCACTGGTTTGGGCAGTTCTTC; CDR3aa: CASSLGHWFGQFF
d_gene: .; abundance: .; j_gene: TRBJ1-1; v_gene: TRBV6-5; CDR3nt: TGTGCCAGCAGTTACTCGGTGGACCTGAACACTGAAGCTTTCTTT; CDR3aa: CASSYSVDLNTEAFF
d_gene: .; abundance: .; j_gene: TRBJ1-1; v_gene: TRBV4-1; CDR3nt: TGCGCCAGCAGCCAAGATCGCTACAGGCAGAACACTGAAGCTTTCTTT; CDR3aa: CASSQDRYRQNTEAFF
d_gene: TRBD1; abundance: .; j_gene: TRBJ2-7; v_gene: TRBV6-5; CDR3nt: TGTGCCAGCATACCCCGGGCAGGGGGATACGAGGAATACTTC; CDR3aa: CASIPRAGGYEEYF
d_gene: .; abundance: .; j_gene: TRBJ2-7; v_gene: TRBV6-2/TRBV6-3; CDR3nt: TGTGCCAACAGTTTATTCGACCGGGTATACGAGCAGTACTTC; CDR3aa: CANSLFDRVYEQYF
d_gene: .; abundance: .; j_gene: TRBJ2-7; v_gene: TRBV7-8; CDR3nt: TGTAACAGCCAACTAGGAACAGCTGACTACGAGCAGTACTTC; CDR3aa: CNSQLGTADYEQYF
d_gene: .; abundance: .; j_gene: TRBJ2-7; v_gene: TRBV6-6; CDR3nt: TGTGCCAGCAGTTACACTTACAACGTGCAGTACTTC; CDR3aa: CASSYTYNVQYF
d_gene: .; abundance: once; j_gene: TRBJ2-7; v_gene: TRBV14; CDR3nt: TGTACCAGCAGCCAAGAGGCGGGGTTCTACGAGCAGTGCTTC; CDR3aa: CTSSQEAGFYEQCF
d_gene: .; abundance: .; j_gene: TRBJ1-2; v_gene: TRBV29-1; CDR3nt: TGCAGCGTTGAGTTAGGGAACTATGGCTACACCTTC; CDR3aa: CSVELGNYGYTF
d_gene: .; abundance: few; j_gene: TRBJ1-4; v_gene: TRBV12-3/TRBV12-4; CDR3nt: TGTGCCAGCAGTCCCAATCGGCGGCTGTTTTTT; CDR3aa: CASSPNRRLFF
d_gene: TRBD2; abundance: once; j_gene: TRBJ2-7; v_gene: TRBV29-1; CDR3nt: TGCAGCGTTGTGGGACTAGCGGGAGGGCCCGGAGAGCAGTACTTC; CDR3aa: CSVVGLAGGPGEQYF
d_gene: TRBD1; abundance: .; j_gene: TRBJ2-2; v_gene: TRBV11-3; CDR3nt: TGTGCCAGCAGCGACAGGGACACCGGGGAGCTGCTTTTT; CDR3aa: CASSDRDTGELLF
d_gene: .; abundance: .; j_gene: TRBJ2-3; v_gene: TRBV12-3/TRBV12-4; CDR3nt: TGTGCCAGCAGTTTAGCGGCTGTAGATACGCAGTATTTT; CDR3aa: CASSLAAVDTQYF
d_gene: .; abundance: .; j_gene: TRBJ2-5; v_gene: TRBV6-1; CDR3nt: TGTGCCAGCAGTTACACCGGGACGGTACAAGAGACCCAGTACTTC; CDR3aa: CASSYTGTVQETQYF
d_gene: .; abundance: .; j_gene: TRBJ2-1; v_gene: TRBV29-1; CDR3nt: TGCAGCGTTGGGGGGCGGCAGGCGTGCAATGTGCAGTTCTTC; CDR3aa: CSVGGRQACNVQFF
d_gene: .; abundance: .; j_gene: TRBJ2-7; v_gene: TRBV20-1; CDR3nt: TGCAGTGTTAGAGAAAGGGACAAAGACACCTACGAGCAGTACTTC; CDR3aa: CSVRERDKDTYEQYF
d_gene: .; abundance: .; j_gene: TRBJ1-3; v_gene: TRBV2; CDR3nt: TGTGCCAGCAGTGAAAATTTGGCGGGCTCTGGAAACACCATATATTTT; CDR3aa: CASSENLAGSGNTIYF
d_gene: TRBD1; abundance: .; j_gene: TRBJ1-1; v_gene: TRBV6-2/TRBV6-3; CDR3nt: TGTGCCAGCACTTGGACAGGGGGGTTGAACACTGAAGCTTTCTTT; CDR3aa: CASTWTGGLNTEAFF
d_gene: TRBD1; abundance: few; j_gene: TRBJ2-7; v_gene: TRBV11-2; CDR3nt: TGTGCCAGCAGCTTAGGACAGGGAACCGTCCGCGAGCAGTACTTC; CDR3aa: CASSLGQGTVREQYF
d_gene: .; abundance: once; j_gene: TRBJ2-5; v_gene: TRBV11-1; CDR3nt: TGTGCCAGCTCGAGGATGGAGACCCAGTACTTC; CDR3aa: CASSRMETQYF
d_gene: TRBD2; abundance: .; j_gene: TRBJ2-5; v_gene: TRBV29-1; CDR3nt: TGCAGCGTCGGACTAGCGGGATGTGAGACCCAGTACTTC; CDR3aa: CSVGLAGCETQYF
d_gene: .; abundance: .; j_gene: TRBJ2-1; v_gene: TRBV29-1; CDR3nt: TGCAGCGTTGAGTATACCTCGTACAATGGGCAGTTCTTC; CDR3aa: CSVEYTSYNGQFF
d_gene: .; abundance: once; j_gene: TRBJ1-2; v_gene: TRBV11-2; CDR3nt: TGTGCCAGCAGCTTAGGAACACTTTATGGCTACACCTTC; CDR3aa: CASSLGTLYGYTF
d_gene: .; abundance: once; j_gene: TRBJ2-7; v_gene: TRBV11-2; CDR3nt: TGTGCCAGCCGGGGGTTCGACTACGAGCAGTACTTC; CDR3aa: CASRGFDYEQYF
d_gene: .; abundance: .; j_gene: TRBJ2-3; v_gene: TRBV20-1; CDR3nt: TGCAGTGCTCCCCCTAGCAGACCGAGCACAGATACGCAGTATTTT; CDR3aa: CSAPPSRPSTDTQYF
d_gene: TRBD1; abundance: .; j_gene: TRBJ1-1; v_gene: TRBV6-5; CDR3nt: TGTGCCAACAGTTTGACAGGGACGGGCGCTTTCTTC; CDR3aa: CANSLTGTGAFF
d_gene: .; abundance: .; j_gene: TRBJ1-5; v_gene: TRBV15; CDR3nt: TGTACCACCAGCAGAGATCTAAACGGGAATCAGCCCCAGCATTTT; CDR3aa: CTTSRDLNGNQPQHF
d_gene: .; abundance: .; j_gene: TRBJ2-6; v_gene: TRBV5-1; CDR3nt: TGCGCCAGCAGCTTATTAAACTCTGGGGCCAACGTCCTGACTTTC; CDR3aa: CASSLLNSGANVLTF
d_gene: .; abundance: .; j_gene: TRBJ2-3; v_gene: TRBV12-3/TRBV12-4; CDR3nt: TGTGCCAGCACCCCCAGCCCCGCAGATTCGCAGTATTTT; CDR3aa: CASTPSPADSQYF
d_gene: TRBD2; abundance: medium-sized; j_gene: TRBJ2-7; v_gene: TRBV7-9; CDR3nt: TGTGCCAGCAGCTTATTAGCGGGAGTTGAATACGAGCAGTACTTC; CDR3aa: CASSLLAGVEYEQYF
d_gene: .; abundance: .; j_gene: TRBJ2-4; v_gene: TRBV20-1; CDR3nt: TGCAGTGCTAGGAGGGGGGTAGCCAAAAACATTCAGTACTTC; CDR3aa: CSARRGVAKNIQYF
d_gene: TRBD1; abundance: many; j_gene: TRBJ2-7; v_gene: TRBV20-1; CDR3nt: TGCAGTGCTAGAGAAAGGGACAGAGACACCTACAAGCAGTACTTC; CDR3aa: CSARERDRDTYKQYF
d_gene: .; abundance: .; j_gene: TRBJ2-7; v_gene: TRBV11-2; CDR3nt: TGTGTCAGCAGCCTAGGGCCCCAAGCCTCCTACGAGCAGTACTTC; CDR3aa: CVSSLGPQASYEQYF
d_gene: .; abundance: few; j_gene: TRBJ1-2; v_gene: TRBV11-2; CDR3nt: TGTGCCAGCACCCTAGGGGGGGGGTATGGCTACACCTTC; CDR3aa: CASTLGGGYGYTF
d_gene: .; abundance: .; j_gene: TRBJ2-5; v_gene: TRBV20-1; CDR3nt: TGCAATGCTAGAGACGGCTCTCCGATGGAGACCCAGTACTTC; CDR3aa: CNARDGSPMETQYF
d_gene: .; abundance: .; j_gene: TRBJ2-1; v_gene: TRBV10-3; CDR3nt: TGTGCCATCAGTGAGTCTTTGGGTGGAGAGCAGTTCTTC; CDR3aa: CAISESLGGEQFF
d_gene: TRBD1; abundance: many; j_gene: TRBJ2-5; v_gene: TRBV5-1; CDR3nt: TGCGCCAGCAGCTTGCAGGGGTCAGGGGGTCTGGAGACCCAGTACTTC; CDR3aa: CASSLQGSGGLETQYF
d_gene: .; abundance: .; j_gene: TRBJ1-6; v_gene: TRBV4-1; CDR3nt: TGCGCCGGCCAAAACCTGGTATCTGGGGTTTCACCGCTCCACTTT; CDR3aa: CAGQNLVSGVSPLHF
d_gene: TRBD1; abundance: .; j_gene: TRBJ2-7; v_gene: TRBV12-3/TRBV12-4; CDR3nt: TGTGCCAGCAGTTACGACAGGGGCCACGAGCAGTACTTC; CDR3aa: CASSYDRGHEQYF
d_gene: .; abundance: .; j_gene: TRBJ1-1; v_gene: TRBV10-3; CDR3nt: TGTGCCATCAGTAAGGGAGGGGAGAACACTGAAGCTTTCTTT; CDR3aa: CAISKGGENTEAFF